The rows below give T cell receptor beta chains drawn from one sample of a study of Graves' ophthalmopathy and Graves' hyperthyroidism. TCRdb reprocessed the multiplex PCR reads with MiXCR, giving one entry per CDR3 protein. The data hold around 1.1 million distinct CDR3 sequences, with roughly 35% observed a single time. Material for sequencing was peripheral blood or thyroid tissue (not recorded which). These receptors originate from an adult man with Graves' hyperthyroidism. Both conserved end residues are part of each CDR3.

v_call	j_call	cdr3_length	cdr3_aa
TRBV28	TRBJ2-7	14	CASSFPTGGFGQYF
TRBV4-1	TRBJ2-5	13	CASSSREGETQYF
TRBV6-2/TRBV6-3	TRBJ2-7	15	CASSRSATHSYEQYF
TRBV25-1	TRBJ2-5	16	CASSEWQGGFQETQYF
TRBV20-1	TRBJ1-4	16	CSASPGIGGAREKLFF
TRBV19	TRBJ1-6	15	CASGDQGSPNSPLHF
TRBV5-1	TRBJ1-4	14	CASSAGTAGEKLFF
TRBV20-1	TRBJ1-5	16	CSARVSGGAGNQPQHF
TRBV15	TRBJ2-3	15	CATSRERGGADTQYF
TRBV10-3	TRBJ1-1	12	CAISGRSKEAFF
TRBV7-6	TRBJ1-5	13	CASSPDWTASEHF